The subject of this entry is one T cell receptor (beta chain). The target of this receptor is not known. No base qualities exist here, and no much larger clone lies one base off it. The sample belongs to a study of blood T cell repertoires in COVID-19 (dated by TCRdb to about 2020). Looking at the study overall: The collaborator samples originated in the United States, Italy and Spain and spanned the acute and convalescent phases of COVID-19. The material from the prospective study consisted of cDNA or gDNA derived from T cells, B-cell-depleted T cells, or PBMCs. Deeply sampled blood TCRbeta repertoires from subjects exposed to, actively infected with, or recovered from COVID-19 were included in the dataset. A freely available public database, intended as a resource for researchers studying the immune response to SARS-CoV-2, is where the repertoires were released. Samples were obtained from the ongoing ImmuneRACE study (first 160 participants) and from over 1,000 subjects provided by 6 global collaborators. The sample metadata nearly always contained a de-identified subject ID, COVID-19 status, age in years and sex. Where available, HLA class I and class II types were obtained from metadata supplied by the sample provider rather than from assay-based typing. General findings and caveats noted by the study authors: The amount of clinical and demographic metadata varied by source and participant and was provided uncurated.

TCRbeta CDR3 regions were amplified from genomic DNA by means of the immunoSEQ Assay, a bias-controlled multiplex PCR. The original pipeline was this. The number of nucleated cells in each sample was estimated from the amplification of reference gene primers within the assay. To quantify the absolute abundance of each unique TCRbeta CDR3 rearrangement, sequence reads were collapsed and filtered. Productive Simpson clonality was computed per sample as the square root of Simpson's diversity index over productive rearrangements. The table comes from immuneACCESS by way of TCRdb, which keeps in-frame sequences with V and J called. Part of the clones is missing from these tables; in studies checked, under half for an unresolved V gene and the rest for unknown reasons. V, J and clone size are taken as reported in that table, and D and trimming were inferred from the DNA itself. Counted in this sample were some 150,000 clones; roughly nine tenths of them appeared once. In total, the top ten clones hold approximately 10% of the sample.

The germline V gene sets CDR1 to MNHEY and CDR2 to SVGAGI. From the cysteine through the phenylalanine, the CDR3 covers 14 amino acids. Only the CDR3 DNA stays, 42 bases, in frame from base 1. Cut back by 5 bases and 4 bases, the V and J ends lie 12 bases apart. At one collaborating source in Seattle, patients were enrolled during active infection and were followed longitudinally through the course of disease. Whole blood was collected in K2EDTA tubes by collaborating institutions according to the institutions' own protocols. For TCRbeta analysis, collaborators shipped samples as frozen whole blood, isolated PBMCs, or DNA extracted from either of those sample types.

The chain is made from TRBV6-5 and TRBJ2-1; the D gene is unclear. Sequenced material: peripheral blood. This clonotype was sampled from an older woman with COVID-19, enrolled during active disease. The CDR3 reads CASSPLGGYNEQFF. The bases read TGTGCCAGCAGTCCCCTCGGCGGTTACAATGAGCAGTTCTTC.